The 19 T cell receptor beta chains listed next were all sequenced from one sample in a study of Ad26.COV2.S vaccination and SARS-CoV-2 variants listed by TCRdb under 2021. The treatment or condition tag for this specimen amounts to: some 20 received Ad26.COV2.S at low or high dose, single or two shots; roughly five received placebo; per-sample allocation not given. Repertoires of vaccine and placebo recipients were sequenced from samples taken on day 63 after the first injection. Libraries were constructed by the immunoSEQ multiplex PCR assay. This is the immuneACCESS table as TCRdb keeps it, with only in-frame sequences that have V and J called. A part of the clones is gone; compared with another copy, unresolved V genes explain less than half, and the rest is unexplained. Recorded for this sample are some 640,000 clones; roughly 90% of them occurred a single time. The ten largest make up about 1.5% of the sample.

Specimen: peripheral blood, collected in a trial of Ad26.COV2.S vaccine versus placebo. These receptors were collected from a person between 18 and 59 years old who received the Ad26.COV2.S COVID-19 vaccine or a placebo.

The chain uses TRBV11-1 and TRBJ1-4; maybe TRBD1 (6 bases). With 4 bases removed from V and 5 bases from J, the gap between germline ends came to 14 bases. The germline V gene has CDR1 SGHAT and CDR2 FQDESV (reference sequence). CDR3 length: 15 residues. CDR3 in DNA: TGTGCCAGCAGCTCCAATGGACAGAGAAATGAAAAACTGTTTTTT. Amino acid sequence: CASSSNGQRNEKLFF.

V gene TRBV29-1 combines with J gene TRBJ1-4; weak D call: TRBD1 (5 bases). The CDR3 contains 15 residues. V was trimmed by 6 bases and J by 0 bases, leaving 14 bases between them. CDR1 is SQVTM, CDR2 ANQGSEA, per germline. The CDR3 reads CSVDGGGSTNEKLFF. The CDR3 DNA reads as TGCAGCGTCGATGGGGGGGGATCAACTAATGAAAAACTGTTTTTT.

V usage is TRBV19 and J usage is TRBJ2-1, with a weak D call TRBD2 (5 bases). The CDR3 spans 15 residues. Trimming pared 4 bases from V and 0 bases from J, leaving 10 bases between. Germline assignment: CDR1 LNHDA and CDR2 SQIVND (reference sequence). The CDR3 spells CASSTDFSSYNEQFF. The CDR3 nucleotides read TGTGCCAGTAGTACGGACTTTAGCTCCTACAATGAGCAGTTCTTC.

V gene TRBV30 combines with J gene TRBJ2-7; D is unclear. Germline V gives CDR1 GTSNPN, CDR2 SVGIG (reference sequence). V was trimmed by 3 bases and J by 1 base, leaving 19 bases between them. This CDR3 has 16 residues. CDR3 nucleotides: TGTGCCTGGAGCCCGGGTTGGGTCCTAAGGTCCTACGAGCAGTACTTC. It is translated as CAWSPGWVLRSYEQYF.

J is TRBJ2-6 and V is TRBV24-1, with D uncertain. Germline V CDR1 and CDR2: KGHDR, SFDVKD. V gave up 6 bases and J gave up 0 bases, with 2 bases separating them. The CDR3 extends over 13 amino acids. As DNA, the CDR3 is TGTGCCACCAGTAGCTCTGGGGCCAACGTCCTGACTTTC. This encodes CATSSSGANVLTF.

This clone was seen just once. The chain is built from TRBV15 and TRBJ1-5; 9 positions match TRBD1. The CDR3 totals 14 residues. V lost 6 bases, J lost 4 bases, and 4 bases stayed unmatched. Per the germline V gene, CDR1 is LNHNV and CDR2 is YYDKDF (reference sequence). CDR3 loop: CATSDRGENQPQHF. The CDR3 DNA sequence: TGTGCCACCAGTGACAGGGGGGAGAATCAGCCCCAGCATTTT.

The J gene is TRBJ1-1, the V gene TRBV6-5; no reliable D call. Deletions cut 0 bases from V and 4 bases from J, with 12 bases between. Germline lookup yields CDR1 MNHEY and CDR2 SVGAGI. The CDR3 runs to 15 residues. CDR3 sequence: CASSYSGRLGTEAFF. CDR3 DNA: TGTGCCAGCAGTTACTCGGGGAGGCTTGGCACTGAAGCTTTCTTT.

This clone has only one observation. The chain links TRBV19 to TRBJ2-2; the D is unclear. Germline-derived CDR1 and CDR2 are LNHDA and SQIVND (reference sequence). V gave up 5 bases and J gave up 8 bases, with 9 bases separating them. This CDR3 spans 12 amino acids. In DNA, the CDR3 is TGTGCCAGTAGTTGGAGTTTGGGGGAGCTGTTTTTT. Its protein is CASSWSLGELFF. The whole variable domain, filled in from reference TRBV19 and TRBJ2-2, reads DGGITQSPKYLFRKEGQNVTLSCEQNLNHDAMYWYRQDPGQGLRLIYYSQIVNDFQKGDIAEGYSVSREKKESFPLTVTSAQKNPTAFYLCASSWSLGELFFGEGSRLTVL.

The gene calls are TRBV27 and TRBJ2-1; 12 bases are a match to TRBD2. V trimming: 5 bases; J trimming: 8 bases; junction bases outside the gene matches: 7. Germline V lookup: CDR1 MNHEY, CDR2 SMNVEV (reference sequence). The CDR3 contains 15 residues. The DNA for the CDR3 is TGTGCCAGCAGTCCAAGACTAGCGGGAGTTCATGAGCAGTTCTTC. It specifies CASSPRLAGVHEQFF.

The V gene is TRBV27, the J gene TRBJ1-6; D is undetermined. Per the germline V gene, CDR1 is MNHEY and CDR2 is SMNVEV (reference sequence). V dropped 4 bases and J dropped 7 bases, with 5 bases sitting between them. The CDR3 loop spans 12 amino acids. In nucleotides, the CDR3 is TGTGCCAGCAGTTATGGGAATTCACCCCTCCACTTT. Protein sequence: CASSYGNSPLHF.

In DNA, the CDR3 is TGTGCCAGCAGACGACCTGGACACGGAACCGGGGAGCTGTTTTTT. Residues: CASRRPGHGTGELFF. The V gene is TRBV6-5, the J gene TRBJ2-2; tentatively, D is TRBD1 (5 bases). CDR1 is MNHEY, CDR2 SVGAGI, per germline. The CDR3 runs to 15 residues. Trimming shortened V by 6 bases and J by 5 bases, and 16 bases separated the two germline ends.

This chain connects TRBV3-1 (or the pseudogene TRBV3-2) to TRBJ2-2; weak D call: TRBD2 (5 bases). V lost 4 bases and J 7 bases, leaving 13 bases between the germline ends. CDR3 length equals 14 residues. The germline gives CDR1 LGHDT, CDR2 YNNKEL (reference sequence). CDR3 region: CASSLFPEVGELFF. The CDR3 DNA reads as TGTGCCAGCAGCCTCTTTCCGGAGGTCGGGGAGCTGTTTTTT.

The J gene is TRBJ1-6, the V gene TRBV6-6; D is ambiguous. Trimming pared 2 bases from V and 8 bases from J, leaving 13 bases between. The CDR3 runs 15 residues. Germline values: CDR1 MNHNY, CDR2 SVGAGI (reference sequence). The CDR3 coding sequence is TGTGCCAGCAGTTACGATGCAGCTCGGGATTCACCCCTCCACTTT. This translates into CASSYDAARDSPLHF.

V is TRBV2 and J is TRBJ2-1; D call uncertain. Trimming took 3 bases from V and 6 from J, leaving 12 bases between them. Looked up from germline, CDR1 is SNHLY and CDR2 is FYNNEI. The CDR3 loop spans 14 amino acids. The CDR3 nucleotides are TGTGCCAGCAGTGAGACCCTAGAGATCAATGAGCAGTTCTTC. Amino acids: CASSETLEINEQFF.

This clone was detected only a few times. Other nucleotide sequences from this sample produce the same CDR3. The CDR3 is CASSLEGGTEAFF. In DNA form, the CDR3 reads TGTGCCAGCAGTTTAGAGGGCGGCACTGAAGCTTTCTTT. The V gene is TRBV12-3 or TRBV12-4, the J gene TRBJ1-1; D is unclear. The CDR3 is 13 amino acids. V dropped 1 base and J dropped 4 bases, with 7 bases sitting between them.

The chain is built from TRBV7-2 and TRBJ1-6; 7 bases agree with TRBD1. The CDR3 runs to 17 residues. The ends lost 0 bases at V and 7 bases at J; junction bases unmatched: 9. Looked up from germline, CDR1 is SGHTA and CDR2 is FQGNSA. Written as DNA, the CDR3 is TGTGCCAGCAGCTTAGCGCTAAATACAGGGGTGAATTCACCCCTCCACTTT. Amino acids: CASSLALNTGVNSPLHF.

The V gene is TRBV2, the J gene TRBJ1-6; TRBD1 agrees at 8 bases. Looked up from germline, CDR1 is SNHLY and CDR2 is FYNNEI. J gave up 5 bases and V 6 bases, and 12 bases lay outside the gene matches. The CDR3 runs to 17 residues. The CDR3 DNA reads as TGTGCCAGCAGGACGAATACAGGGGGTAGGGATAATTCACCCCTCCACTTT. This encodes CASRTNTGGRDNSPLHF.

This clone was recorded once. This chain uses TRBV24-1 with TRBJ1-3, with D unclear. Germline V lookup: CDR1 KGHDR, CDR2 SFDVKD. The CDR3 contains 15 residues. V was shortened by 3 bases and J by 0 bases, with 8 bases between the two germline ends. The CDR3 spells CATSDPRDSGNTIYF. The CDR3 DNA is TGTGCCACCAGTGATCCTAGGGACTCTGGAAACACCATATATTTT.

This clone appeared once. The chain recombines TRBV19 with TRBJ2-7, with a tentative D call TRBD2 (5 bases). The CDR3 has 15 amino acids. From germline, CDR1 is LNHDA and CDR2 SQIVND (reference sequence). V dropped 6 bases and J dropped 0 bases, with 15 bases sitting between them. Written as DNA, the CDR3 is TGTGCCAGTAGGCCCGAAGCGGCATCCTCCTACGAGCAGTACTTC. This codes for CASRPEAASSYEQYF.